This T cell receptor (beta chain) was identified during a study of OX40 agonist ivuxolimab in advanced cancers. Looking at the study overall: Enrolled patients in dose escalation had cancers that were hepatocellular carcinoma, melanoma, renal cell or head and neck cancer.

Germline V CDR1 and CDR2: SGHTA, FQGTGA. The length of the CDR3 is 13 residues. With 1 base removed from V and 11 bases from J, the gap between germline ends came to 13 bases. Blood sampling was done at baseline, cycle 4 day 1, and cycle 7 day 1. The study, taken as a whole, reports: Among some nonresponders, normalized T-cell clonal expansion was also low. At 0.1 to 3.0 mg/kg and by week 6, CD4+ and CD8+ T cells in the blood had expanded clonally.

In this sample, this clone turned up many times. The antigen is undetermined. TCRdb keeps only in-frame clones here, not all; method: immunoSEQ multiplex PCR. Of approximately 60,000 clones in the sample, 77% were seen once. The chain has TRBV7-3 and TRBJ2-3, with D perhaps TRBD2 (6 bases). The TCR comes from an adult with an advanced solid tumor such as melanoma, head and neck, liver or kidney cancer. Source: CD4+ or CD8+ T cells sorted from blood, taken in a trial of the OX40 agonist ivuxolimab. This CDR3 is CASSLNFGSGQYF. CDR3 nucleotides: TGTGCCAGCAGCTTAAACTTCGGGAGCGGGCAGTATTTT.